These 10 T cell receptor beta chains came from one sample sequenced in a study of blood T cell repertoires in COVID-19. Using immunoSEQ multiplex PCR, the repertoire was profiled, and TCRdb retains in-frame clones only, with some absent. The repertoire holds about 130,000 clones, with nearly 90% as singletons. The sequencing sample was made of peripheral blood. The receptors stem from a woman aged 80 or older with acute or convalescent COVID-19.

Only a few counts were recorded for this clone. The V gene is TRBV19, the J gene TRBJ1-2, with no clear D. Trimming shortened V by 6 bases and J by 4 bases, and 15 bases separated the two germline ends. The germline V gene encodes CDR1 LNHDA and CDR2 SQIVND (reference sequence). The CDR3 runs to 14 residues. The CDR3 nucleotides are TGTGCCAGTAGACGGGAAGCGAGTATCTATGGCTACACCTTC. This translates into CASRREASIYGYTF.

This sequence joins TRBV19 and TRBJ2-2; possibly TRBD2 for D (5 bases). Germline values: CDR1 LNHDA, CDR2 SQIVND (reference sequence). This CDR3 contains 15 residues. Trimming left V 2 bases short and J 2 bases short, with 9 bases between. CDR3 protein: CASSIQADNTGELFF. In DNA, the CDR3 is TGTGCCAGTAGTATACAAGCGGATAACACCGGGGAGCTGTTTTTT.

This clone was picked up a small number of times. The chain has TRBV10-3 and TRBJ2-3; TRBD1 matches 7 bases. CDR1 is ENHRY, CDR2 SYGVKD, per germline. The CDR3 length is 14 residues. The trim removed 7 bases at V and 1 base at J, leaving 5 bases unmatched. The CDR3 coding sequence is TGTGCCATCAAAACAGGGGACCGCACAGATACGCAGTATTTT. This translates into CAIKTGDRTDTQYF.

On this clone: Relative to the germline gene, one junction end is altered; a read error may explain this. The chain joins TRBV20-1 to TRBJ1-2; D possibly corresponds to TRBD1 (6 bases). The CDR3 sequence is 11 residues long. The germline V gene has CDR1 DFQATT and CDR2 SNEGSKA (reference sequence). The chain's CDR3 is CSATIQGGDTF. For the CDR3, the DNA is TGCAGTGCGACCATACAGGGTGGCGACACCTTC.

The chain combines TRBV7-3 with TRBJ2-3; TRBD2 matches 7 bases. CDR1 and CDR2 (germline): SGHTA, FQGTGA. The CDR3 runs to 13 residues. J was trimmed by 5 bases and V by 4 bases; bases with no gene match: 3. The CDR3 reads CASSSGRGDTQYF. Written as DNA, the CDR3 is TGTGCCAGCAGCTCTGGGAGGGGAGATACGCAGTATTTT.

As to this clone: This specimen includes other DNA sequences encoding the same CDR3. The CDR3 protein is CASSFRETQYF. CDR3 coding DNA: TGTGCCAGCAGTTTTAGAGAGACCCAGTACTTC. V gene TRBV12-3 or TRBV12-4 combines with J gene TRBJ2-5; the D is unclear. Trimming removed 3 bases at V and 4 bases at J, with 3 bases between. CDR3 length: 11 amino acids.

The chain has TRBV28 and TRBJ1-4; 8 bases align to TRBD1. In germline, CDR1 is MDHEN, CDR2 SYDVKM. The CDR3 consists of 15 residues. V gave up 2 bases and J gave up 7 bases; unmatched junction bases: 6. The CDR3 bases are TGTGCCAGCAGTTTAGGCTCAGGGGGCTCTGAAAAACTGTTTTTT. This gives the protein CASSLGSGGSEKLFF.

The chain recombines TRBV7-2 with TRBJ1-2; no clear D. CDR1 SGHTA and CDR2 FQGNSA come from the germline V gene. Trimming stripped 5 bases from V and 0 bases from J, with 7 bases between. The CDR3 length is 13 residues. The CDR3 spells CASSPEANYGYTF. CDR3 sequence (DNA): TGTGCCAGCAGCCCAGAAGCTAACTATGGCTACACCTTC.

The J gene is TRBJ1-1, the V gene TRBV5-4, with 10 bases aligning to TRBD1. CDR3 length: 15 residues. V dropped 4 bases and J dropped 5; count of bases not matched to a gene: 8. Germline V gene lookup returns CDR1 SGHNT and CDR2 YYREEE (reference sequence). CDR3 in DNA: TGTGCCAGCAGCCCAGTGGACAGGGGGTCAACTGAAGCTTTCTTT. Translated, it gives CASSPVDRGSTEAFF.

The chain combines TRBV5-4 with TRBJ2-3; D is uncertain. The CDR3 is 16 amino acids. Germline CDR1 reads SGHNT; CDR2 reads YYREEE (reference sequence). The V end was cut by 0 bases, the J end by 1 base, with 12 bases between. CDR3 sequence (DNA): TGTGCCAGCAGCTTGGCCTCGGTTCGTCGCACAGATACGCAGTATTTT. Residues: CASSLASVRRTDTQYF.